This T cell receptor beta chain was sequenced in a study of cytomegalovirus exposure and HLA in healthy donors. Notes on this clone: Its antigen is still unknown.

PCR used 60 Vbeta primers and 13 Jbeta primers. The table came from immunoSEQ multiplex PCR; TCRdb's copy has only in-frame clones and leaves some out. In the table there are about 180,000 clones, roughly 80% of which are singletons. Study-level results: Later findings reportedly placed an Asian-associated ancestry cluster below the approximately 650-donor mean for N-insertions. Most TCR beta V segments were productive about 87% or about 30% of the time in an earlier analysis.

This TCR derives from a male donor in good health and CMV-seronegative. The material sequenced was PBMCs.

The CDR3 coding sequence is TGTGCCAGCAGCTCGACAGGGGCCCCAAACATTCAGTACTTC. Protein: CASSSTGAPNIQYF. The rearrangement uses TRBV11-3 and TRBJ2-4; 8 nucleotides match TRBD1. CDR1 is SGHNT, CDR2 YENEEA, per germline. This CDR3 is built from 14 residues. Trimming cost V 4 bases and J 6 bases; bases outside gene matches: 5.